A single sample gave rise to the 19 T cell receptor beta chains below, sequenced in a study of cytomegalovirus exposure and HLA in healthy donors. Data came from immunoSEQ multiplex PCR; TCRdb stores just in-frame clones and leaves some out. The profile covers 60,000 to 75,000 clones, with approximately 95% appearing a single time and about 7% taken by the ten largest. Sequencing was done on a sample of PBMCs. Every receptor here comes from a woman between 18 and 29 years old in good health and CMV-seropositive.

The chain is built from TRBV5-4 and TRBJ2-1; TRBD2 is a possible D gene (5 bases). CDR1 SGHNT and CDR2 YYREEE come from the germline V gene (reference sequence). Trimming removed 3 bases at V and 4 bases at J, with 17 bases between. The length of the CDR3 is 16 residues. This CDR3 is CASSSRLLGKYNEQFF. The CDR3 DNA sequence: TGTGCCAGCAGCTCACGCCTACTAGGCAAGTACAATGAGCAGTTCTTC.

In DNA, the CDR3 is TGTGCCAGCTTTTTTAGTCCCCCCACAGATACGCAGTATTTT. This gives the protein CASFFSPPTDTQYF. This chain uses TRBV21-1 with TRBJ2-3; TRBD2, the table's D call, was not compared with the DNA. TRBV21-1 is flagged as a pseudogene. The CDR3 runs 14 residues.

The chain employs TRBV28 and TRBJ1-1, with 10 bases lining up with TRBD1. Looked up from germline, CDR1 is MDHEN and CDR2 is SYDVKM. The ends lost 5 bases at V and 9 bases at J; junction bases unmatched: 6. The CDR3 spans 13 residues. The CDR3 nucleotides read TGTGCCAGCAGTCCCGACAGGGGGCTCAAAGCTTTCTTT. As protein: CASSPDRGLKAFF.

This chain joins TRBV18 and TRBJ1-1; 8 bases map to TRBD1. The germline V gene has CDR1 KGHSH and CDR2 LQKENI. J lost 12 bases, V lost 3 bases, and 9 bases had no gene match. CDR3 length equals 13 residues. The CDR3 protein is CASSPDRDGVTFF. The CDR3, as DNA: TGTGCCAGCTCACCGGACAGGGATGGAGTAACTTTCTTT.

CDR3 in amino acids: CAISEFPHTDTQYF. Written as DNA, the CDR3 is TGTGCCATCAGTGAGTTCCCCCACACAGATACGCAGTATTTT. This chain links TRBV10-3 with TRBJ2-3; D gene unclear. The CDR3 extends over 14 amino acids. The germline V gene encodes CDR1 ENHRY and CDR2 SYGVKD. Trimming cost V 1 base and J 2 bases, with 7 bases left between them.

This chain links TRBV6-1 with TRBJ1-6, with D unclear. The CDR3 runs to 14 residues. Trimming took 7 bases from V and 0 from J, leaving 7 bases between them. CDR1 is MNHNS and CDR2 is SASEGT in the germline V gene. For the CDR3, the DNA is TGTGCCAGCATTGGGAGCTCCTATAATTCACCCCTCCACTTT. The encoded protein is CASIGSSYNSPLHF.

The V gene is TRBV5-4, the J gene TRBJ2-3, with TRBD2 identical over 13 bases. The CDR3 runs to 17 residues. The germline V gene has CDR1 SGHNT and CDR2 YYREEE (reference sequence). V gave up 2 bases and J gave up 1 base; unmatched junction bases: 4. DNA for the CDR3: TGTGCCAGCAGCTTCAGACTAGCGGGAGGAGGCACAGATACGCAGTATTTT. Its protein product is CASSFRLAGGGTDTQYF.

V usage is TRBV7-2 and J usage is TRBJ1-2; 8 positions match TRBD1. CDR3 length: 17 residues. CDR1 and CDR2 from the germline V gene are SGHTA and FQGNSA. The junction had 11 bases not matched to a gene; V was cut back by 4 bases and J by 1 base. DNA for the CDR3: TGTGCCAGCAGCTCGGGACAGGCAAAAACGTTTAACTATGGCTACACCTTC. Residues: CASSSGQAKTFNYGYTF.

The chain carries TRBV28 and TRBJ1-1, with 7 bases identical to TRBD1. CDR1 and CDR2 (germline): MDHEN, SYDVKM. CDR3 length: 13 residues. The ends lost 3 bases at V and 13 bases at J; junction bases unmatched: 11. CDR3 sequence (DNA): TGTGCCAGCAGTTTCTTAGGGGGCGTGAAAAGTTTCTTT. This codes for CASSFLGGVKSFF.

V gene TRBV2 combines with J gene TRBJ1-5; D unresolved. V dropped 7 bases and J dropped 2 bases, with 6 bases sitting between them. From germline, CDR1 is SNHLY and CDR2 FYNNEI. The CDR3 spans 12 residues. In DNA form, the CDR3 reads TGTGCCAGCAAGGAGGGCAATCAGCCCCAGCATTTT. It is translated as CASKEGNQPQHF.

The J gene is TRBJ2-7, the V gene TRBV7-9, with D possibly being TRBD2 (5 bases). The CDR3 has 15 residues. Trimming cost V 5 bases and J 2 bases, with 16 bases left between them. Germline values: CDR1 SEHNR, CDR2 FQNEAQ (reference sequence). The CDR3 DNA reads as TGTGCCAGCAGCCGGGCGGGTCTACTTGCCTACGAGCAGTACTTC. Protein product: CASSRAGLLAYEQYF.

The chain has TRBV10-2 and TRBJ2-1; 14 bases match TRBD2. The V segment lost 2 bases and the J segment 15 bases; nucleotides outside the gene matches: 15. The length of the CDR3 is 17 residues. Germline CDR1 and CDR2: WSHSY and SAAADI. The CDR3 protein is CASSEPGTSGSTRWGFF. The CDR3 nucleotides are TGCGCCAGCAGTGAGCCCGGGACTAGCGGGAGCACTCGGTGGGGGTTCTTC.

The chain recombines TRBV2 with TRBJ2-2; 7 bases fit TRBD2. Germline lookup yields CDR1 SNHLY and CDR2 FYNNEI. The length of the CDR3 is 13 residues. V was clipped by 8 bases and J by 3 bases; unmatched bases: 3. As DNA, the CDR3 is TGTGCCAGCCGGGGGGATCACACCGGGGAGCTGTTTTTT. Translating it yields CASRGDHTGELFF. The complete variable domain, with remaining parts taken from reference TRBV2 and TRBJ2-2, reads EPEVTQTPSHQVTQMGQEVILRCVPISNHLYFYWYRQILGQKVEFLVSFYNNEISEKSEIFDDQFSVERPDGSNFTLKIRSTKLEDSAMYFCASRGDHTGELFFGEGSRLTVL.

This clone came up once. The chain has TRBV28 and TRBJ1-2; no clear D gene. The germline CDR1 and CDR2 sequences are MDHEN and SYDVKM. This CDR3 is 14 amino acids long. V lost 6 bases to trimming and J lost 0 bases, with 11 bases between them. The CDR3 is CASRTMRSNYGYTF. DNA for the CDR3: TGTGCCAGCAGGACTATGCGGTCTAACTATGGCTACACCTTC.

CDR3 nucleotide sequence: TGTGCCAGCAGCCCCCCGCTAGCCTCCTACGAGCAGTACTTC. This codes for CASSPPLASYEQYF. This chain joins TRBV7-9 and TRBJ2-7, with D perhaps matching TRBD2 (5 bases). The germline V gene encodes CDR1 SEHNR and CDR2 FQNEAQ (reference sequence). The CDR3 runs 14 residues. Trimming left V 5 bases short and J 0 bases short, with 11 bases between.

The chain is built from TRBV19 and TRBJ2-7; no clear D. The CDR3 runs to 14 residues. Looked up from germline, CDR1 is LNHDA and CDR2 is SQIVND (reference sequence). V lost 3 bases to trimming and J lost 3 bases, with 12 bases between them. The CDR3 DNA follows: TGTGCCAGTAGTATGGTCGGTAATCTCTACGAGCAGTACTTC. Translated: CASSMVGNLYEQYF.

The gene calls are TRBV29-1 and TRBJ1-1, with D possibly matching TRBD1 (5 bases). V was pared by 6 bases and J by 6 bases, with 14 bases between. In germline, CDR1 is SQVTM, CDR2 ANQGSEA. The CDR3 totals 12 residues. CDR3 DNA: TGCAGCGTACGACTTAACAGGCCTGAAGCTTTCTTT. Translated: CSVRLNRPEAFF.

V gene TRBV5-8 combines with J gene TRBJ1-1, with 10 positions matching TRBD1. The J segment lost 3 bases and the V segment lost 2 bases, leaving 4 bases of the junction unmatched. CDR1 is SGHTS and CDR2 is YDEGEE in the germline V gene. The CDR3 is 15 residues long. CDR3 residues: CASSFLTGGYTEAFF. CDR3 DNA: TGTGCCAGCAGCTTCCTGACAGGGGGCTACACTGAAGCTTTCTTT.

The CDR3 here is CASSPGGGNNEKLFF. The CDR3 nucleotides read TGCGCCAGCAGCCCCGGGGGGGGGAATAATGAAAAACTGTTTTTT. This rearrangement joins TRBV4-3 to TRBJ1-4; tentatively, D is TRBD1 (5 bases). Germline loops: CDR1 LGHNA, CDR2 YSLEER. The CDR3 consists of 15 residues. Trimming removed 4 bases from V and 4 bases from J, with 13 bases in between.